This T cell receptor (beta chain) was captured by sequencing in a study of regulatory T cells in long-lasting Graves disease. Whole-study findings and limits: Since the sample size was small, accuracy may have been reduced.

Assembly of TCR beta libraries relied on iRepertoire HTBI primers together with Arm-PCR of CDR3 regions. One entry per CDR3 protein results from TCRdb running MiXCR on the multiplex PCR reads. The profile shows approximately 490,000 distinct CDR3 sequences, 15% to 20% of them singletons. The time point was: newly diagnosed GD, antithyroid drugs for less than 3 months. From RNA extracted from PBMCs, the TCR library was made. Concerning this clonotype itself: Its antigen remains unidentified.

The V and J ends lost 3 bases and 6 bases respectively, with 12 bases between them. Germline V gene data show CDR1 as MNHEY and CDR2 as SMNVEV (reference sequence). This CDR3 region has 14 residues. The sample also formed part of further work on T cells in Graves' hyperthyroidism and ophthalmopathy. That source notes: Hyperthyroidism of Graves' type that showed no ophthalmopathy progression within 18 months was stable. RT-PCR in the first round (using the HTBI primer set) targeted the TCR CDR3. Blood also showed most of the thyroid clonotypes that were expanded above 0.001.

This clonotype was sampled from a man aged 40-49 years with Graves disease. The specimen comprised peripheral blood mononuclear cells (PBMCs), sampled at new diagnosis, from a patient treated with antithyroid drugs. This chain connects TRBV27 to TRBJ2-1; D unresolved. The CDR3 bases are TGTGCCAGCAGTTTTTGGCGGACGGGCAATGAGCAGTTCTTC. Translation: CASSFWRTGNEQFF.